The 4 T cell receptor beta chains below come from one sample, sequenced in a study of cytomegalovirus exposure and HLA in healthy donors. TCRdb's table, derived via immunoSEQ multiplex PCR, lists solely in-frame clones and lacks some. Among under 200,000 clones listed, 86% were seen once. Sequencing was performed on PBMCs. The receptors were sampled from a woman younger than 30 in good health and CMV-seronegative.

The V call is TRBV4-1, the J call TRBJ1-1, with a possible D match to TRBD1 (5 bases). Germline V lookup: CDR1 MGHRA, CDR2 YSYEKL. Trimming stripped 3 bases from V and 1 base from J, with 12 bases between. The CDR3 sequence is 15 residues long. The CDR3 loop is CASSQIQDPNTEAFF. In DNA, the CDR3 is TGCGCCAGCAGCCAGATACAGGATCCGAACACTGAAGCTTTCTTT.

This clone was seen more than once but under ten times. The chain has TRBV19 and TRBJ1-1, with 10 bases matching TRBD1. The CDR3 length is 16 residues. CDR1 is LNHDA, CDR2 SQIVND, per germline (reference sequence). The V and J ends lost 6 bases and 6 bases, in that order; junction bases with no gene match: 13. CDR3 DNA: TGTGCCAGTAGGAGACAGGGGGCCGGTCCCCAGGCTGAAGCTTTCTTT. Amino acid sequence: CASRRQGAGPQAEAFF.

This chain connects TRBV14 to TRBJ1-3; TRBD1 matches at 9 bases. The CDR3 contains 16 residues. V lost 5 bases to trimming and J lost 3 bases; unmatched junction nucleotides: 8. Germline values: CDR1 SGHDN, CDR2 FVKESK. CDR3 sequence reads: CASSVAQGAVGNTIYF. CDR3 coding DNA: TGTGCCAGCAGCGTCGCACAGGGGGCAGTTGGAAACACCATATATTTT.

The V and J genes are TRBV29-1 and TRBJ2-1; TRBD2 matches at 11 bases. The CDR3 spans 15 residues. The V gene end was trimmed by 7 bases and the J gene end by 4 bases; junction bases not matched to a gene: 9. CDR1 and CDR2 (germline): SQVTM, ANQGSEA. The CDR3 protein is CSAPGTSGPYNEQFF. CDR3 DNA sequence: TGCAGCGCCCCCGGGACTAGCGGACCGTACAATGAGCAGTTCTTC.